What follows are 18 T cell receptor beta chains derived from one specimen sequenced in a study of T cells in Graves' hyperthyroidism and ophthalmopathy. TCR beta CDR3 region amplification was performed from RNA transcripts. Initially, a first-round RT-PCR of the TCR CDR3 employed the HTBI primer set. From the multiplex PCR reads, TCRdb called clonotypes with MiXCR, one entry per CDR3 protein. Among 190,000 or so distinct CDR3 sequences listed, 15% to 20% were seen once. The specimen was blood. Source of these receptors: a man between 35 and 55 years old with Graves' hyperthyroidism.

The J gene is TRBJ2-6, the V gene TRBV20-1; D not resolved. Trimming left V 5 bases short and J 1 base short, with 6 bases between. This CDR3 is 13 amino acids long. The V gene's germline CDR1 is DFQATT and CDR2 SNEGSKA (reference sequence). The CDR3 region is CSAGKSGANVLTF. The CDR3 DNA reads as TGCAGTGCTGGCAAGTCTGGGGCCAACGTCCTGACTTTC.

This clonotype was detected many times. The V call is TRBV5-1, the J call TRBJ1-1; 8 bases line up with TRBD1. In germline, CDR1 is SGHRS, CDR2 YFSETQ. With V trimmed by 4 bases and J by 2 bases, 7 bases remained unmatched. The CDR3 spans 15 residues. This CDR3 reads CASSKDRERNTEAFF. For the CDR3, the DNA is TGCGCCAGCAGCAAGGACAGGGAGAGAAACACTGAAGCTTTCTTT.

There are many counts of this clonotype. J is TRBJ1-1 and V is TRBV28; D uncertain. This CDR3 comprises 18 residues. CDR1 is MDHEN, CDR2 SYDVKM, per germline. The germline V and J ends were trimmed by 5 bases and 0 bases, with 22 bases remaining between them. In nucleotides, the CDR3 is TGTGCCAGCAGTAGAACCTTGGGATTCACCCTGATGAACACTGAAGCTTTCTTT. It translates to CASSRTLGFTLMNTEAFF.

The sample holds many counts of this clonotype. The chain carries TRBV5-5 and TRBJ2-3; perhaps TRBD2 as D (6 bases). The CDR3 is 16 amino acids. Germline CDR1 SGHKS, CDR2 YYEKEE (reference sequence). V was clipped by 3 bases and J by 4 bases, with 18 bases between them. The CDR3 DNA reads as TGTGCCAGCAGCTCGTCTTCCCTAGCGTTATCAGATACGCAGTATTTT. Residues: CASSSSSLALSDTQYF.

This clonotype appeared many times. In nucleotides, the CDR3 is TGCAGTGCTAGGCCCCTAGAAACCACAGATACGCAGTATTTT. It codes for CSARPLETTDTQYF. The rearrangement links TRBV20-1 to TRBJ2-3; D is unclear. The CDR3 is 14 amino acids. Germline values: CDR1 DFQATT, CDR2 SNEGSKA (reference sequence). V was cut by 3 bases and J by 2 bases, with 12 bases left in between.

As to this clonotype: This sequence may be a read error, since a much larger clone differs from it by one base. The rearrangement uses TRBV6-5 and TRBJ2-7, with D possibly TRBD1 on 7 matching bases. This CDR3 region has 14 residues. Germline V gene sequence: CDR1 MNHEY, CDR2 SVGAGI. CDR3 DNA: TGTGCCAGCAGTTACGAGGGGGCGGACTACAAGCAGTACTTC. This sequence encodes CASSYEGADYKQYF.

In its sample, this clonotype was seen many times. V usage is TRBV10-3 and J usage is TRBJ1-2; no firm D call. CDR1 and CDR2 from the germline V gene are ENHRY and SYGVKD. V was trimmed by 1 base and J by 6 bases, leaving 6 bases between them. The CDR3 covers 12 residues. The CDR3 DNA reads as TGTGCCATCAGTGAGTTTACAGATGGCTACACCTTC. It yields the protein CAISEFTDGYTF.

This chain joins TRBV20-1 and TRBJ2-5; 10 bases align to TRBD2. The CDR3 is 13 amino acids. V dropped 6 bases and J dropped 3; count of bases not matched to a gene: 4. Germline lookup yields CDR1 DFQATT and CDR2 SNEGSKA (reference sequence). The CDR3 DNA is TGCAGTGCCCAAACTAGCGGGGAAGAGACCCAGTACTTC. Translation gives CSAQTSGEETQYF.

In this sample, this clonotype turned up many times. The chain is built from TRBV7-6 and TRBJ2-3; 10 bases agree with TRBD1. This CDR3 is 14 amino acids long. With V trimmed by 1 base and J by 5 bases, 0 bases remained unmatched. Germline-derived CDR1 and CDR2 are SGHVS and FNYEAQ. The CDR3 DNA follows: TGTGCCAGCAGCTTAGGGGACAGGGGAGATACGCAGTATTTT. It specifies CASSLGDRGDTQYF.

This clonotype has ten or more counts. V usage is TRBV30 and J usage is TRBJ1-5; D may be TRBD1 (5 bases). Germline V gives CDR1 GTSNPN, CDR2 SVGIG (reference sequence). This CDR3 has 12 amino acids. V was pared by 7 bases and J by 6 bases, with 13 bases between. The CDR3 DNA sequence: TGTGCCTCTTCCCCCGGGGGTCAGCCCCAGCATTTT. Translation: CASSPGGQPQHF.

This clonotype was detected ten times or more. This chain links TRBV28 with TRBJ2-7, with unresolved D. V lost 3 bases and J 0 bases, leaving 6 bases between the germline ends. The CDR3 contains 13 residues. Germline CDR1 MDHEN, CDR2 SYDVKM. CDR3 sequence (DNA): TGTGCCAGCAGTTTTGGCAGCTCCTACGAGCAGTACTTC. It encodes CASSFGSSYEQYF.

The rearrangement links TRBV5-1 to TRBJ1-2; tentatively, D is TRBD1 (5 bases). This CDR3 has 15 residues. Germline V gives CDR1 SGHRS, CDR2 YFSETQ. V was trimmed by 0 bases and J by 7 bases, leaving 16 bases between them. The CDR3 spells CASSLAEGRLSGYTF. CDR3 sequence (DNA): TGCGCCAGCAGCTTGGCCGAGGGGCGACTGAGTGGCTACACCTTC.

This chain links TRBV20-1 with TRBJ1-6, with D possibly matching TRBD1 (6 bases). Germline assignment: CDR1 DFQATT and CDR2 SNEGSKA (reference sequence). Trimming left V 0 bases short and J 8 bases short, with 23 bases between. CDR3 size: 18 residues. The CDR3 loop reads CSARDQGRGTAVDSPLHF. The CDR3 DNA is TGCAGTGCTAGAGATCAGGGGCGGGGAACGGCGGTAGATTCACCCCTCCACTTT.

The sample holds a few counts of this clonotype. The chain combines TRBV5-1 with TRBJ2-5, with D possibly TRBD1 on 6 matching bases. The CDR3 covers 15 residues. Per germline, CDR1 SGHRS and CDR2 YFSETQ. V shed 2 bases and J shed 5 bases, with 16 bases lying between them. The CDR3 protein is CASSLGQLTSETQYF. CDR3 sequence (DNA): TGCGCCAGCAGCTTAGGACAGCTAACGTCGGAGACCCAGTACTTC.

This clonotype appeared a few times. This chain links TRBV19 with TRBJ1-5; the match to TRBD1 covers 7 bases. The CDR3 is made up of 13 amino acids. Germline V lookup: CDR1 LNHDA, CDR2 SQIVND (reference sequence). V lost 6 bases and J lost 2; bases outside the gene matches: 1. CDR3 region: CASRDRGNQPQHF. The CDR3 DNA sequence: TGTGCCAGTAGAGACAGGGGCAATCAGCCCCAGCATTTT.

This clonotype showed up many times. The chain has TRBV7-2 and TRBJ2-1; 10 nucleotides agree with TRBD1. Germline V gives CDR1 SGHTA, CDR2 FQGNSA. CDR3 length: 15 amino acids. V shed 5 bases and J 8 bases; nucleotides not matched to a gene: 9. As DNA, the CDR3 is TGTGCCAGCAGCCTGGGACAGGGGAATTTCGATGAGCAGTTCTTC. Translation gives CASSLGQGNFDEQFF. The variable domain in full, with the rest retrieved from reference TRBV7-2 and TRBJ2-1, is GAGVSQSPSNKVTEKGKDVELRCDPISGHTALYWYRQSLGQGLEFLIYFQGNSAPDKSGLPSDRFSAERTGGSVSTLTIQRTQQEDSAVYLCASSLGQGNFDEQFFGPGTRLTVL.

There are many counts of this clonotype. V and J are TRBV18 and TRBJ2-7; unclear D gene. The V end was cut by 3 bases, the J end by 0 bases, with 9 bases between. The CDR3 loop spans 14 amino acids. CDR1 KGHSH and CDR2 LQKENI come from the germline V gene. CDR3 DNA: TGTGCCAGCTCACCCTCCACCGGCTCCTACGAGCAGTACTTC. It yields the protein CASSPSTGSYEQYF.

CDR3 nucleotides: TGTGCCAGCTCACGACGACAGGGCCCTTACGAGCAGTACTTC. This codes for CASSRRQGPYEQYF. This chain uses TRBV18 with TRBJ2-7; 7 bases match TRBD1. J lost 4 bases, V lost 4 bases, and 7 bases had no gene match. This CDR3 spans 14 amino acids. Germline loops: CDR1 KGHSH, CDR2 LQKENI.